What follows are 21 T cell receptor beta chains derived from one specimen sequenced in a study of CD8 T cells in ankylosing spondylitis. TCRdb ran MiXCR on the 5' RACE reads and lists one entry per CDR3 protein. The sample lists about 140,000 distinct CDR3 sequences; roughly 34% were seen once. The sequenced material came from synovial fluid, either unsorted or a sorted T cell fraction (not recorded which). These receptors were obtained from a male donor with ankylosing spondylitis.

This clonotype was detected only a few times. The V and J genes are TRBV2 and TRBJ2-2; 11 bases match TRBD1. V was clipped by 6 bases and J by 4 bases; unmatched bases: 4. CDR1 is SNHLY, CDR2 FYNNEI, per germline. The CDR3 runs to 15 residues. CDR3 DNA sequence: TGTGCCAGCAGCACCGGGACAGGGGGCACCGGGGAGCTGTTTTTT. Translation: CASSTGTGGTGELFF.

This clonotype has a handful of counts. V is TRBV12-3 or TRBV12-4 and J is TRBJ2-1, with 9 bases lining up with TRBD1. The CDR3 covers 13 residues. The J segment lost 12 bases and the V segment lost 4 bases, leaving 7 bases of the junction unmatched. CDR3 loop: CASSSQQGAGQFF. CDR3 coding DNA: TGTGCCAGCAGTTCGCAACAGGGGGCAGGGCAGTTCTTC.

DNA for the CDR3: TGCAGTGCTCATCGACTAGCGGGAGTAAGCGAGCAGTACTTC. It specifies CSAHRLAGVSEQYF. The V and J genes are TRBV20-1 and TRBJ2-7; 12 bases are a match to TRBD2. The J segment lost 6 bases and the V segment lost 5 bases, leaving 8 bases of the junction unmatched. The length of the CDR3 is 14 residues. Germline V gene data show CDR1 as DFQATT and CDR2 as SNEGSKA (reference sequence).

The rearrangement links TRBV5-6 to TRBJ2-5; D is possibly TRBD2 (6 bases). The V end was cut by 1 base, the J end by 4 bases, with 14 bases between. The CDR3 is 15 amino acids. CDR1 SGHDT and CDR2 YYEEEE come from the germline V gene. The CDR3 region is CASSLMPGERETQYF. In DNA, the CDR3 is TGTGCCAGCAGCTTGATGCCGGGAGAGAGAGAGACCCAGTACTTC.

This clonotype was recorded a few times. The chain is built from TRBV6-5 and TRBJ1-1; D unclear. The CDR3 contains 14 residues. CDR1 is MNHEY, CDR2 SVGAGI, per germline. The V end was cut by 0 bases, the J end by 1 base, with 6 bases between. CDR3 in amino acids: CASSYSGENTEAFF. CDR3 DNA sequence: TGTGCCAGCAGTTACTCCGGCGAGAACACTGAAGCTTTCTTT.

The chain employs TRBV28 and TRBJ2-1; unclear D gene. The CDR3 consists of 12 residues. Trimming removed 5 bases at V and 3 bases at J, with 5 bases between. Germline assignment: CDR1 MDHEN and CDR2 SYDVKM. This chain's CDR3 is CASSMNYNEQFF. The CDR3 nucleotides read TGTGCCAGCAGTATGAACTACAATGAGCAGTTCTTC.

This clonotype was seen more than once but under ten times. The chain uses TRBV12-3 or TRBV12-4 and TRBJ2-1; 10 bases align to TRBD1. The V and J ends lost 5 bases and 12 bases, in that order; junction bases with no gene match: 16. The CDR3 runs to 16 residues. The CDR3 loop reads CASSLDRDRGLNAQFF. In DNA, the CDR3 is TGTGCCAGCAGTCTAGACCGGGACAGGGGCCTAAACGCGCAGTTCTTC.

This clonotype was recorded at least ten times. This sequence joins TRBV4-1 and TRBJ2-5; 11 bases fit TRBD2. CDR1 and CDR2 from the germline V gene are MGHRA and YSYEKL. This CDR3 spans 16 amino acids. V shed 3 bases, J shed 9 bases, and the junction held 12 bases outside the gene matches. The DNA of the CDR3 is TGCGCCAGCAGCCACACCGGGACTAGCGGCTCCTGGGCCCAGTACTTC. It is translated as CASSHTGTSGSWAQYF.

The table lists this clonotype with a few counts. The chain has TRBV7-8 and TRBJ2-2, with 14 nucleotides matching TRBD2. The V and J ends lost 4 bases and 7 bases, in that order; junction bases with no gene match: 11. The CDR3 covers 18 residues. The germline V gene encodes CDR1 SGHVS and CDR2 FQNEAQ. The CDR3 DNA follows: TGTGCCAGCAGCTCCTATAGACTAGCGGGAGGGCCTATCGGGGAGCTGTTTTTT. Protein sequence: CASSSYRLAGGPIGELFF.

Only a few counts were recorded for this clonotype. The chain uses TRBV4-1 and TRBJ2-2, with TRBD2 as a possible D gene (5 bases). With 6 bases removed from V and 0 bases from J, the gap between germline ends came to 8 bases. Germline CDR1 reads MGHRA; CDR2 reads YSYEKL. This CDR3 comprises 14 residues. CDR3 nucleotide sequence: TGCGCCAGCAGAGGACTTCCGAACACCGGGGAGCTGTTTTTT. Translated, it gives CASRGLPNTGELFF.

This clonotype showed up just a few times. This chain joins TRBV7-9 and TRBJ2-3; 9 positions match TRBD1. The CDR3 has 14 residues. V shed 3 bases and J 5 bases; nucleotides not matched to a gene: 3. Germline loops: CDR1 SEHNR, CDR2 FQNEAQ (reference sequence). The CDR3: CASSFGQGQDTQYF. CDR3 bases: TGTGCCAGCAGCTTTGGACAGGGGCAAGATACGCAGTATTTT.

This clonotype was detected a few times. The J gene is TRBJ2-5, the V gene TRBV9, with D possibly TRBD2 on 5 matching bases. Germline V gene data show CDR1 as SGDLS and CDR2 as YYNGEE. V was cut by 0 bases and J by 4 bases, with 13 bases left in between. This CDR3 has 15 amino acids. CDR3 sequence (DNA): TGTGCCAGCAGCGTAGGTCAGCCCGGAGGAGAGACCCAGTACTTC. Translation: CASSVGQPGGETQYF.

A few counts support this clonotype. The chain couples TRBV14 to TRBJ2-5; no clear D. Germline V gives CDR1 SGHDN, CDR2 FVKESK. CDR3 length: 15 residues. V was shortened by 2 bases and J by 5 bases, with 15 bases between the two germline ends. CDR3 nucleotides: TGTGCCAGCAGCCAACGAAGGACCATGGCTGAGACCCAGTACTTC. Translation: CASSQRRTMAETQYF. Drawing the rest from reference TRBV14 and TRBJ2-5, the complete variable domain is EAGVTQFPSHSVIEKGQTVTLRCDPISGHDNLYWYRRVMGKEIKFLLHFVKESKQDESGMPNNRFLAERTGGTYSTLKVQPAELEDSGVYFCASSQRRTMAETQYFGPGTRLLVL.

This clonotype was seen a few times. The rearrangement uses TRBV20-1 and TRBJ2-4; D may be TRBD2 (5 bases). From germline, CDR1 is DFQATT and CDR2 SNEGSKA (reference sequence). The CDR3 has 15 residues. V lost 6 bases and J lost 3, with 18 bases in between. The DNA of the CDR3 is TGCAGTGCCCCCGCGGCGGAGGTGGGCAAAAACATTCAGTACTTC. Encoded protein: CSAPAAEVGKNIQYF.

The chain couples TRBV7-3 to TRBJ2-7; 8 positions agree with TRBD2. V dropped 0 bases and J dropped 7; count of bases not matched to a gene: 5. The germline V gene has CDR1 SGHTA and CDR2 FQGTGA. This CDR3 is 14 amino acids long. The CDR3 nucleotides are TGTGCCAGCAGCTTAACAGCGGGGGTTCAAGAGCAGTACTTC. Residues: CASSLTAGVQEQYF.

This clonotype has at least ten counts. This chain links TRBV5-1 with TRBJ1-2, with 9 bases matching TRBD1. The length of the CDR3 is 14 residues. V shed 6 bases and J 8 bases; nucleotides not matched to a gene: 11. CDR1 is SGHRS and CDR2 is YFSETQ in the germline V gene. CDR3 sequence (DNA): TGCGCCAGCAACACCGGGACAGGGTATCTCGGCTACACCTTC. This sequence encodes CASNTGTGYLGYTF.

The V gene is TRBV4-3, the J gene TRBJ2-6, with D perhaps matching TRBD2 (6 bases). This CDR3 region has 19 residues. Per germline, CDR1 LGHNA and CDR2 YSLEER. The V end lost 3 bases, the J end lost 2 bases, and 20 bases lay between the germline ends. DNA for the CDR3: TGCGCCAGCAGCCATGATCTTTGGGGACTGGGAGCTGGGGCCAACGTCCTGACTTTC. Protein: CASSHDLWGLGAGANVLTF.

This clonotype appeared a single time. DNA of the CDR3: TGTGCCAGCAGTCAAAGGACAGGGGGGACTGAAGCTTTCTTT. Translated, it gives CASSQRTGGTEAFF. The rearrangement uses TRBV28 and TRBJ1-1; TRBD1 matches 10 bases. Unmatched junction bases numbered 5, after V lost 5 bases and J lost 5 bases. The CDR3 extends over 14 amino acids. CDR1 is MDHEN, CDR2 SYDVKM, per germline.

The CDR3 sequence is CASSPSGRLQTYEQYF. The DNA of the CDR3 is TGTGCCAGCAGCCCGTCCGGCAGGCTACAGACCTACGAGCAGTACTTC. The V and J genes are TRBV4-2 and TRBJ2-7; D unclear. Germline V gives CDR1 LGHNA, CDR2 YNFKEQ. This CDR3 has 16 residues. V was shortened by 4 bases and J by 2 bases, with 18 bases between the two germline ends.

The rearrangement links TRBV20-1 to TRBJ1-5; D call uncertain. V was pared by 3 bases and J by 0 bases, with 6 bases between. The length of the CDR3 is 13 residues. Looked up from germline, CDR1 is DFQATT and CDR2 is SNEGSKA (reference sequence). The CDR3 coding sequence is TGCAGTGCTAGGGAAAATAGCAATCAGCCCCAGCATTTT. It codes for CSARENSNQPQHF.

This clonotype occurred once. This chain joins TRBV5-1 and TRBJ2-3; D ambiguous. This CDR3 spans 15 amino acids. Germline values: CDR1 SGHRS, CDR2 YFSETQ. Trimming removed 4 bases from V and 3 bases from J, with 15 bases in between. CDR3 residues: CASSADLIRTDTQYF. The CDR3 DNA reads TGCGCCAGCAGCGCGGACCTAATAAGGACAGATACGCAGTATTTT.